A selection of T cell receptor beta chains follows, all from one sample in a study of neurological immune-mediated disorders. TCRdb re-called the 5' RACE reads through MiXCR, storing one row per CDR3 protein. The repertoire holds tens of thousands of distinct CDR3 sequences, around 3.6% seen once, with roughly 1.5% in the top ten. Material for sequencing was PBMCs. The receptors shown here come from a man aged 30 to 39 with multiple sclerosis. The CDR3 runs from the conserved cysteine through the conserved F or W. D genes are given only for firm matches. Part of the rows lack a size; the others show once, few, many or a class for expanded clones.

v_call	clone_size	cdr3_length	d_call	j_call	cdr3_aa	cdr3_nt
TRBV7-2	many	16	TRBD1	TRBJ1-4	CASSPNPDRASEKLFF	TGTGCCAGCAGCCCCAACCCGGACAGGGCTAGTGAAAAACTGTTTTTT
TRBV7-2	many	15	.	TRBJ2-1	CASSLIGASFHEQFF	TGTGCCAGCAGCCTTATCGGGGCCTCTTTTCATGAGCAGTTCTTC
TRBV20-1	.	11	.	TRBJ2-1	CSARRRNEQFF	TGCAGTGCTAGAAGACGGAATGAGCAGTTCTTC
TRBV5-1	many	16	.	TRBJ2-6	CASSLVQGSGANVLTF	TGCGCCAGCAGCTTGGTGCAGGGGTCTGGGGCCAACGTCCTGACTTTC
TRBV2	many	14	TRBD2	TRBJ2-1	CASRPGLDHNEQFF	TGTGCCAGCAGACCGGGACTAGACCACAATGAGCAGTTCTTC
TRBV4-2	many	16	TRBD1	TRBJ2-4	CASSLVGQGYGDIQYF	TGTGCCAGCAGCCTGGTAGGACAGGGCTACGGGGACATTCAGTACTTC
TRBV7-6	.	12	.	TRBJ2-3	CASSPHQDTQYF	TGTGCCAGCAGCCCGCATCAGGATACGCAGTATTTT
TRBV5-6	many	17	TRBD2	TRBJ2-4	CASSPRTSGRAGNIQYF	TGTGCCAGCAGCCCCCGGACTAGCGGGAGGGCCGGGAACATTCAGTACTTC
TRBV7-7	few	14	.	TRBJ2-3	CASSPGGREDTQYF	TGTGCCAGCAGCCCTGGGGGCCGGGAAGATACGCAGTATTTT
TRBV4-1	many	15	TRBD2	TRBJ2-2	CASSQVPGGTGELFF	TGCGCCAGCAGCCAAGTACCGGGGGGGACCGGGGAGCTGTTTTTT
TRBV5-1	many	12	.	TRBJ2-7	CASSFGAYEQYF	TGCGCCAGCAGCTTTGGGGCCTACGAGCAGTACTTC
TRBV4-1	many	16	TRBD1	TRBJ1-3	CASSPMGQLFGNTIYF	TGCGCCAGCAGCCCGATGGGACAGCTCTTTGGAAACACCATATATTTT
TRBV2	many	15	.	TRBJ1-5	CASSQGHNSNQPQHF	TGTGCCAGCAGCCAAGGACATAATAGCAATCAGCCCCAGCATTTT
TRBV5-1	many	13	.	TRBJ1-1	CASSLSPVAEAFF	TGCGCCAGCAGCTTGTCTCCCGTTGCTGAAGCTTTCTTT
TRBV4-1	many	15	.	TRBJ2-3	CASSQDKGGPDTQYF	TGCGCCAGCAGCCAAGATAAGGGGGGGCCAGATACGCAGTATTTT
TRBV3-1	many	20	TRBD2	TRBJ2-4	CASSPQGAGERLSGKNIQYF	TGTGCCAGCAGCCCGCAGGGAGCGGGGGAAAGGCTGTCCGGCAAAAACATTCAGTACTTC
TRBV7-2	many	15	TRBD1	TRBJ2-5	CASSPGQGRGETQYF	TGTGCCAGCAGCCCGGGACAGGGAAGGGGAGAGACCCAGTACTTC
TRBV29-1	.	12	.	TRBJ1-2	CSVDKKDYGYTF	TGCAGCGTTGATAAAAAGGACTATGGCTACACCTTC
TRBV20-1	many	14	TRBD1	TRBJ2-7	CSARVLDRVGEQYF	TGCAGTGCTAGAGTCCTGGACAGGGTAGGCGAGCAGTACTTC
TRBV6-2/TRBV6-3	many	16	.	TRBJ2-1	CASSYSLDFPYNEQFF	TGTGCCAGCAGTTACTCCTTGGATTTTCCCTACAATGAGCAGTTCTTC
TRBV5-1	many	12	TRBD1	TRBJ1-1	CASSSTTGEAFF	TGCGCCAGCAGCTCTACGACAGGGGAAGCTTTCTTT
TRBV4-2	many	15	.	TRBJ2-4	CASSQEVGTKNIQYF	TGTGCCAGCAGCCAAGAAGTGGGAACCAAAAACATTCAGTACTTC
TRBV5-5	many	14	.	TRBJ2-7	CASSPKLGSYEQYF	TGTGCCAGCAGCCCCAAACTCGGATCCTACGAGCAGTACTTC
TRBV6-2/TRBV6-3	many	12	.	TRBJ1-2	CASSYPQKGYTF	TGTGCCAGCAGTTATCCGCAAAAAGGCTACACCTTC
TRBV5-5	many	15	TRBD2	TRBJ2-1	CASSLVGGRGNEQFF	TGTGCCAGCAGCTTGGTCGGCGGGAGGGGGAATGAGCAGTTCTTC
TRBV7-8	many	16	.	TRBJ2-3	CASSRDGGGSTDTQYF	TGTGCCAGCAGCCGGGATGGTGGCGGGAGCACAGATACGCAGTATTTT
TRBV20-1	.	10	.	TRBJ2-4	CSATDVLQYF	TGCAGTGCTACCGACGTGCTTCAGTACTTC
TRBV6-5	many	15	TRBD1	TRBJ2-2	CASSYALTGFGELFF	TGTGCCAGCAGTTACGCCTTGACAGGGTTCGGGGAGCTGTTTTTT
TRBV12-3/TRBV12-4	many	15	TRBD2	TRBJ2-1	CASSPSGRGVGEQFF	TGTGCCAGCAGCCCGAGTGGCCGGGGGGTGGGTGAGCAGTTCTTC
TRBV5-5	many	13	.	TRBJ1-1	CASSRGVYAEAFF	TGTGCCAGCAGCAGAGGGGTTTATGCTGAAGCTTTCTTT
TRBV9	many	16	.	TRBJ2-7	CASSVGSGFGSYEQYF	TGTGCCAGCAGCGTAGGGAGCGGGTTCGGGTCCTACGAGCAGTACTTC
TRBV29-1	many	14	.	TRBJ2-3	CSVDGRDETDTQYF	TGCAGCGTTGACGGGCGGGATGAGACAGATACGCAGTATTTT
TRBV29-1	many	11	.	TRBJ2-7	CSVRTAYEQYF	TGCAGCGTTAGGACAGCCTACGAGCAGTACTTC
TRBV6-5	many	15	TRBD1	TRBJ2-1	CASRADRGLYNEQFF	TGTGCCAGCAGAGCCGACAGGGGTCTTTACAATGAGCAGTTCTTC
TRBV20-1	medium-sized	14	TRBD1	TRBJ2-7	CSATKDRAPYEQYF	TGCAGTGCCACCAAGGACAGGGCCCCCTACGAGCAGTACTTC
TRBV6-5	many	13	.	TRBJ1-2	CASQPQAPYGYTF	TGTGCCAGCCAACCACAGGCTCCCTATGGCTACACCTTC
TRBV2	many	13	.	TRBJ1-1	CASSDTGLTEAFF	TGTGCCAGCAGTGACACAGGGTTAACTGAAGCTTTCTTT
TRBV20-1	many	12	.	TRBJ1-1	CSASKDSHEAFF	TGCAGTGCTAGTAAGGACAGCCATGAAGCTTTCTTT
TRBV28	many	15	.	TRBJ2-5	CASSLLGGVRETQYF	TGTGCCAGCAGTTTGCTAGGCGGGGTGAGGGAGACCCAGTACTTC
TRBV4-1	many	16	.	TRBJ1-1	CASSQFSAGVGTEAFF	TGCGCCAGCAGCCAATTTTCTGCAGGGGTTGGCACTGAAGCTTTCTTT
TRBV4-1	many	15	.	TRBJ1-1	CASSQSYGANTEAFF	TGCGCCAGCAGCCAAAGCTACGGGGCAAACACTGAAGCTTTCTTT
TRBV7-2	many	13	TRBD1	TRBJ2-7	CASSPWTGYEQYF	TGTGCCAGCAGCCCATGGACAGGATACGAGCAGTACTTC
TRBV7-2	many	18	.	TRBJ2-2	CASSNLLTGGKNTGELFF	TGTGCCAGCAGCAATCTCTTGACGGGGGGCAAGAACACCGGGGAGCTGTTTTTT
TRBV12-3/TRBV12-4	many	15	TRBD2	TRBJ2-7	CASSLMAGGTYEQYF	TGTGCCAGCAGTTTAATGGCGGGAGGGACCTACGAGCAGTACTTC